Listed below are T cell receptor beta chains from one sample, sequenced in a study of cytomegalovirus exposure and HLA in healthy donors. Measured with immunoSEQ multiplex PCR; TCRdb has only the in-frame clones, and not every one. The sample holds approximately 150,000 clones, more than 75% seen once. Sequences were obtained from PBMCs. Receptor source: a man aged 18 to 30 in good health and CMV-seropositive. Both conserved end residues are trimmed from each CDR3.

>TRBV28|TRBJ2-6
ASSPPVPSGANVLT
>TRBV19|TRBJ1-1
ASREIGTEAF
>TRBV7-9|TRBJ2-2
ASRKLAGGPRGTGELF
>TRBV11-2|TRBJ1-5
ASSADSTIYQPQH
>TRBV6-1|TRBJ2-7
ASSLAGFSYEQY
>TRBV5-4|TRBJ2-7
ASSAPGTGMNEQY
>TRBV5-1|TRBJ1-2
ASSLGGQAGYT
>TRBV15|TRBJ1-2
ATSRSPRYGYT
>TRBV27|TRBJ1-2
ASRRAGQNYGYT
>TRBV11-3|TRBJ2-5
ASSSTIRPGVPTETQY
>TRBV28|TRBJ2-7
ASSYGTGGSEQY
>TRBV27|NA
ASSPPRGLAGHSYEQY
>TRBV7-9|TRBJ1-5
ASSLGSGVSQPQH
>TRBV5-5|TRBJ2-1
ASSLGGENEQF
>TRBV5-1|TRBJ2-1
ASSQPKTSGRGEQF
>TRBV29-1|TRBJ2-7
SVLFPGTDHEQY
>TRBV27|TRBJ2-7
ASSLRQGSYEQY
>TRBV28|TRBJ1-4
ASRPPRAATNEKLF
>TRBV7-6|TRBJ2-1
ASSPTGGGPWNEQF
>TRBV5-6|TRBJ2-1
ASSQGGNEQF
>TRBV5-4|TRBJ2-5
ASSFATSGRETQY
>TRBV4-1|TRBJ1-3
ASSPRGHPADTIY
>TRBV4-1|TRBJ2-7
ASSPVQGGYEQY
>TRBV28|TRBJ1-2
ASSLRGGPYGYT
>TRBV11-3|TRBJ2-2
ASSPRQGLNTGELF
>TRBV28|TRBJ2-1
ASSSDPGGRVYNEQF
>TRBV28|TRBJ1-1
ASSFRGGTEAF
>TRBV11-2|TRBJ2-7
ASRKLAGGFYEQY
>TRBV30|TRBJ2-7
AWSSSGGEQY
>TRBV10-1|TRBJ2-1
ASSDTGGYNNEQF
>TRBV6-5|TRBJ1-1
ASINPGGEGAF
>TRBV5-8|TRBJ2-3
ASSPGLYTDTQY
>TRBV6-1|TRBJ2-7
AGSPGSSYEQY
>TRBV30|TRBJ1-4
ALYRGDEKLF
>TRBV14|TRBJ1-1
ASSQDGTGRKTEAF
>TRBV11-2|TRBJ2-3
ASSLRPGAGGTTDTQY
>TRBV5-4|TRBJ2-3
ASRGGGTDTQY
>TRBV28|TRBJ1-1
ASSFRQGSNTEAF
>TRBV14|TRBJ2-7
ASSQDLRGQKY
>TRBV27|TRBJ2-5
ASSPRTGGYFETQY
>TRBV7-6|TRBJ2-1
ASSFLAVPYNEQF
>TRBV29-1|TRBJ2-2
SVPGPGTGTSGGELF